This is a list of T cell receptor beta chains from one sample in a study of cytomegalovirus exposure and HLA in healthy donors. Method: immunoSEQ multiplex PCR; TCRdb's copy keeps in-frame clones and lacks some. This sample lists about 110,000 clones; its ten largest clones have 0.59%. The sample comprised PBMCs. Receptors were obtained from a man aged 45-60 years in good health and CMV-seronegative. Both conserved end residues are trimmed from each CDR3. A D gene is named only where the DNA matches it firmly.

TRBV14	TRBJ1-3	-	ASSHRRVSGNTIY
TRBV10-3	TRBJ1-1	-	AISEGGGLNTEAF
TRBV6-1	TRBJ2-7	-	ASSEGVEGWDTYEQY
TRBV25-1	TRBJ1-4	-	ASSGTREDNEKLF
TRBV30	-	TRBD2	AWSVRQRGFHYEQY
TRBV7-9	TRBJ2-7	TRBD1	ASSLIGRGPHEQY
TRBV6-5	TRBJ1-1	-	ASSYSLRGDYAEAF
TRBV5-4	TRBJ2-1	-	ASSVERGRLRHEQF
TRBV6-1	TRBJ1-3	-	ATRTGSSGNTIY
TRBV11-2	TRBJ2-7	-	ASSLDTSYEQY
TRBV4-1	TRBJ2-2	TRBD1	ASSGHRGTGELF
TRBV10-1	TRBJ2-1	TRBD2	ASSTSGGEQF
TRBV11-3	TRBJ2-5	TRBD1	ASSFGMDRGMGETQY
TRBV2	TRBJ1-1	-	ASSAQSGAEAF
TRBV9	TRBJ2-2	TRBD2	ASSPSGSGGYTGELF
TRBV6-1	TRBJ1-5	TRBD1	ASSPTGSNQPQH
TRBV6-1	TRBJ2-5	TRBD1	ASSVTGTGTQETQY
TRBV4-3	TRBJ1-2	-	ASSQQHRADYGYT
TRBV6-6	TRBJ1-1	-	ASSYTGGNTEAF
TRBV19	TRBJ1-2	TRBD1	ASSIGQGYGYT
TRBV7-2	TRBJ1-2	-	ASSSPPLANYGYT
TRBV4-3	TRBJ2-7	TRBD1	ASSQNPGQGAYEQY
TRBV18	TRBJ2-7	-	ASSYGSGYEQY
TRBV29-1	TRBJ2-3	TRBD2	SVGTIAGGGDTQY
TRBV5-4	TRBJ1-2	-	ASSLGSLANYGYT
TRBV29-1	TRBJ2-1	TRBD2	SVVNGRGANEQF
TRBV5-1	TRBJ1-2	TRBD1	ASSASGGDKGYT
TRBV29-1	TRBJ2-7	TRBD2	SGGEGSSYEQY
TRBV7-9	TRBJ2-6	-	ASSLVGASGANVLT
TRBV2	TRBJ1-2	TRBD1	ASSRIQGGNYGYT
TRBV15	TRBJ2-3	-	ATSRERASGGTQY
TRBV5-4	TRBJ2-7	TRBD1	ASSWGDRGLNEQY
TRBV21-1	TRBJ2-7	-	ASSAKPPGQAEAYEQY
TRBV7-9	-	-	ASSLELSYEQY
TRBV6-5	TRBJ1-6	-	ASSFPRGGENSPLH
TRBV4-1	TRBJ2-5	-	ASSHTEETQY
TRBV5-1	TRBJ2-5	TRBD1	ASSLGQGWETQY
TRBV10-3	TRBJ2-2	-	ATQGGSGTASNTGELF
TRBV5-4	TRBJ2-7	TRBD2	ASSGGLAGVAYEQY
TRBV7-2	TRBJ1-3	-	ASSLAGRGVSGNTIY
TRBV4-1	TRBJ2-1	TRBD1	ASSQGGQGTYNEQF
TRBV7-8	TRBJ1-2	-	ASSPQGYGYT
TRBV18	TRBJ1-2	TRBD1	ASSRQGKANYGYT
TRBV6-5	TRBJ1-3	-	ASSYSPNWGEDTIY
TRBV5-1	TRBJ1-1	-	ASSLGGVKWDTEAF
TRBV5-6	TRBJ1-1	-	ASSLNLGQNTEAF
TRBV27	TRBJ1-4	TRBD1	ASGLIIWARAGGVEKLF
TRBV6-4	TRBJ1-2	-	ASSDRKTGGYT
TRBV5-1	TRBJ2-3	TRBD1	ASTLGGADTQY
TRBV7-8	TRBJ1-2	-	ASSPRGNYGYT
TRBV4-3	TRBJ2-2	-	ASGGTLNTGELF
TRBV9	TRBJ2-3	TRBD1	ASSVRGGQGFTDTQY
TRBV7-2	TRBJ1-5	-	ASRQLGGNNQPQH
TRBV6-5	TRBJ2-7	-	ASSYRGTGYEQY
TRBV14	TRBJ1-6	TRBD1	ASSPLDREDSPLH